These T cell receptor beta chains were read from a single sample in a study of prognosis after radiotherapy for stage I lung cancer. One entry per CDR3 protein, called by TCRdb with MiXCR from the multiplex PCR reads. The sample holds approximately 51,000 distinct CDR3 sequences, around a third seen once. The sequencing here drew on PBMCs, taken before or after stereotactic body radiation therapy (not recorded which). These TCRs come from a donor older than 45 with non-small cell lung cancer. Both conserved end residues are part of each CDR3. The D gene is left open where the match is weak. Clone sizes are given selectively: once, few, many, or a class where the clone is expanded.

.	TRBJ2-5	14	TRBV7-2	many	CASSRETGEETQYF	TGTGCCAGCAGCCGCGAGACAGGAGAGGAGACCCAGTACTTC
.	TRBJ1-5	14	TRBV19	many	CASSRGDSNQPQHF	TGTGCCAGTAGTAGGGGAGATAGCAATCAGCCCCAGCATTTT
TRBD2	TRBJ2-2	16	TRBV12-3/TRBV12-4	many	CASSFNPSGLTGELFF	TGTGCCAGCAGTTTTAATCCCTCGGGACTAACCGGGGAGCTGTTTTTT
.	TRBJ2-2	14	TRBV24-1	many	CATSGRGNTGELFF	TGTGCCACCAGTGGCCGGGGAAACACCGGGGAGCTGTTTTTT
.	TRBJ2-3	17	TRBV7-3	medium-sized	CASSLRGSGGSTDTQYF	TGTGCCAGCAGCTTAAGGGGTAGCGGCGGTTCCACAGATACGCAGTATTTT
TRBD2	TRBJ2-1	17	TRBV5-1	many	CASSLGGTSGRGNEQFF	TGCGCCAGCAGCTTGGGGGGGACTAGCGGGAGAGGGAATGAGCAGTTCTTC
TRBD1	TRBJ1-1	15	TRBV6-1	many	CASRPNRDRATEAFF	TGTGCCAGCAGGCCGAACCGGGACAGGGCAACTGAAGCTTTCTTT
.	TRBJ2-7	15	TRBV15	many	CATSGGPTRSYEQYF	TGTGCCACCAGCGGGGGACCCACTAGATCCTACGAGCAGTACTTC
TRBD2	TRBJ2-2	15	TRBV11-2	many	CASSSSGISAGELFF	TGTGCCAGCAGCTCCAGCGGGATCTCTGCCGGGGAGCTGTTTTTT
TRBD1	TRBJ2-7	14	TRBV6-1	many	CASRNNIGQGMKDF	TGTGCCAGCAGAAACAACATTGGACAGGGGATGAAGGACTTC
.	TRBJ1-5	14	TRBV2	.	CASSEKNSNQPQHF	TGTGCCAGCAGTGAAAAGAATAGCAATCAGCCCCAGCATTTT
.	TRBJ1-1	13	TRBV24-1	many	CATKDTMNTEAFF	TGTGCCACCAAAGACACCATGAACACTGAAGCTTTCTTT
.	TRBJ2-1	14	TRBV5-1	.	CASSLGLSGDEQFF	TGCGCCAGTAGCCTTGGACTATCGGGAGATGAGCAGTTCTTC
TRBD1	TRBJ1-2	13	TRBV12-3/TRBV12-4	once	CASSLGQGGGYTF	TGTGCCAGCAGTTTAGGACAGGGTGGTGGCTACACCTTC
.	TRBJ2-2	15	TRBV5-1	many	CATGGGLANTGELFF	TGCGCCACAGGGGGGGGCCTGGCGAACACCGGGGAGCTGTTTTTT
.	TRBJ1-5	13	TRBV10-3	many	CAISRADDQPQHF	TGTGCCATCAGTAGGGCGGACGATCAGCCCCAGCATTTT
.	TRBJ1-2	13	TRBV19	many	CASSIPGEKGYTF	TGTGCCAGTAGTATCCCAGGGGAGAAGGGCTACACCTTC
TRBD1	TRBJ2-2	14	TRBV13	many	CASSPGQGFGELFF	TGTGCCAGCAGCCCAGGACAGGGGTTCGGGGAGCTGTTTTTT
.	TRBJ2-2	13	TRBV24-1	.	CATSYPSSGELFF	TGTGCCACCAGTTATCCTTCGTCCGGGGAGCTGTTTTTT
.	TRBJ1-2	15	TRBV6-9	many	CASSYRDQRRIGYTF	TGTGCCAGCAGTTACCGTGACCAGAGGCGCATAGGCTACACCTTC
TRBD2	TRBJ2-7	18	TRBV28	many	CASSLTGLAGGRIYEQYF	TGTGCCAGCAGTTTGACTGGACTAGCGGGAGGCCGGATCTACGAGCAGTACTTC
.	TRBJ2-1	17	TRBV3-1	many	CASSQEGLGNSYNEQFF	TGTGCCAGCAGCCAAGAGGGTTTAGGGAACTCCTACAATGAGCAGTTCTTC
TRBD2	TRBJ2-1	16	TRBV4-3	many	CASSQVAGSSYNEQFF	TGCGCCAGCAGCCAAGTAGCGGGGAGCTCCTACAATGAGCAGTTCTTC
.	TRBJ2-5	12	TRBV11-3	.	CASSLETETQYF	TGTGCCAGCAGCTTGGAGACCGAGACACAGTACTTC
.	TRBJ2-3	15	TRBV19	.	CASSPKDRSTDTQYF	TGTGCCAGTAGTCCAAAGGACAGAAGCACAGATACGCAGTATTTT
.	TRBJ1-1	14	TRBV11-3	many	CASSLVGAGTEAFF	TGTGCCAGCAGCTTGGTTGGGGCGGGCACTGAAGCTTTCTTT
TRBD1	TRBJ2-1	17	TRBV7-2	many	CASSLRQGSVSTNGQFF	TGTGCCAGCAGCTTAAGACAGGGAAGTGTGTCTACGAATGGGCAGTTCTTC
TRBD2	TRBJ2-1	16	TRBV12-3/TRBV12-4	many	CASSLRASGPPVGQFF	TGTGCCAGCAGTTTAAGGGCTAGCGGACCTCCAGTAGGGCAGTTCTTC
TRBD1	TRBJ1-2	15	TRBV4-3	many	CASSPGQGGNYGYTF	TGCGCCAGCAGTCCGGGACAGGGAGGAAACTATGGCTACACCTTC
TRBD1	TRBJ2-7	14	TRBV10-3	.	CAISEGTGGFEQYF	TGTGCCATCAGTGAAGGTACAGGGGGCTTCGAGCAGTACTTC
TRBD1	TRBJ2-2	15	TRBV2	.	CASMGTGRNTGELFF	TGTGCCAGCATGGGGACAGGTCGTAACACCGGGGAGCTGTTTTTT
TRBD1	TRBJ1-1	18	TRBV29-1	few	CSVLSQGGVQGARAEAFF	TGCAGCGTCCTATCACAAGGGGGGGTTCAGGGGGCGCGGGCTGAAGCTTTCTTT
TRBD2	TRBJ2-7	15	TRBV5-4	once	CASSLTSGRAYEQYF	TGTGCCAGCAGCTTAACTAGCGGGAGGGCCTACGAGCAGTACTTC
.	TRBJ2-3	14	TRBV4-3	many	CASSRDYLTDTQYF	TGCGCCAGCAGCCGCGACTACCTCACAGATACGCAGTATTTT
.	TRBJ2-7	12	TRBV20-1	many	CSARRLGDEQYF	TGCAGTGCTCGCCGGTTGGGGGACGAGCAGTACTTC
.	TRBJ1-5	12	TRBV19	many	CASSGPGGPQHF	TGTGCCAGTAGTGGACCCGGGGGGCCCCAGCATTTT
.	TRBJ2-6	16	TRBV27	.	CASSLWGASGANVLTF	TGTGCCAGTAGTTTATGGGGGGCCTCTGGGGCCAACGTCCTGACTTTC
TRBD2	TRBJ2-1	14	TRBV20-1	many	CSARLRTSGYEQFF	TGCAGTGCGAGGCTGAGGACTAGCGGATATGAGCAGTTCTTC
.	TRBJ1-6	16	TRBV5-1	many	CASSLTGESYNSPLHF	TGCGCCAGCAGCTTGACCGGGGAGTCCTATAATTCACCCCTCCACTTT
.	TRBJ1-3	14	TRBV7-2	once	CASSPSGPGNTIYF	TGTGCCAGCAGCCCCTCCGGGCCTGGAAACACCATATATTTT
.	TRBJ1-1	15	TRBV9	many	CASSVVDFGGTEAFF	TGTGCCAGCAGCGTAGTCGATTTCGGAGGGACTGAAGCTTTCTTT